This T cell receptor beta chain was profiled in a study of T cells in Graves' hyperthyroidism and ophthalmopathy. Many counts were recorded for this clonotype. TCR beta CDR3 region amplification was performed from RNA transcripts. When the TCR CDR3 underwent first-round RT-PCR, the HTBI primer set was used. TCRdb re-derived calls from the multiplex PCR reads in MiXCR, one entry per CDR3 protein. The sample lists around 340,000 distinct CDR3 sequences, roughly 17% occurring once. From 10 ml of fresh peripheral blood, PBMCs were isolated. The V and J ends lost 0 bases and 10 bases respectively, with 15 bases between them. The CDR3 spans 14 residues.

The chain uses TRBV12-3 or TRBV12-4 and TRBJ1-1, with D perhaps TRBD1 (5 bases). The sequenced sample was blood. This TCR was sampled from a woman in her twenties or thirties with Graves' hyperthyroidism that later progressed to Graves' ophthalmopathy. CDR3 bases: TGTGCCAGCAGTTTAGCAGGGACGGACCGAACAGCTTTCTTT. As protein: CASSLAGTDRTAFF.